This TCR beta chain was recorded in a study of T cell responses to AZD1222 COVID-19 vaccine. As concerns this clone: What it binds is not known.

Study conclusions and caveats: Targeting of unmutated variant regions was reportedly seen in nearly half of spike-specific TCRs. The donors showed a predominance of white British ancestry and of females, with possible underestimation of clonal diversity. The number of AZD1222 recipients seropositive at baseline was only 5 to 7.

The germline V gene has CDR1 LNHDA and CDR2 SQIVND (reference sequence). The trim removed 5 bases at V and 2 bases at J, leaving 7 bases unmatched. This CDR3 comprises 15 residues. TCRdb's table, derived via immunoSEQ multiplex PCR, lists solely in-frame clones and lacks some. The sample consists of about 110,000 clones, around 90% of them appearing once. This TCR was sampled from an adult who received the AZD1222 COVID-19 vaccine. The rearrangement uses TRBV19 and TRBJ2-5, with TRBD2 matching 8 bases. The sample was peripheral blood, taken 28 days after the second AZD1222 dose. CDR3 nucleotide sequence: TGTGCCAGTAGTCCTCTAGCGGGCCTACAAGAGACCCAGTACTTC. Its protein product is CASSPLAGLQETQYF. Together with reference TRBV19 and TRBJ2-5, the CDR3 gives the full variable domain: DGGITQSPKYLFRKEGQNVTLSCEQNLNHDAMYWYRQDPGQGLRLIYYSQIVNDFQKGDIAEGYSVSREKKESFPLTVTSAQKNPTAFYLCASSPLAGLQETQYFGPGTRLLVL.